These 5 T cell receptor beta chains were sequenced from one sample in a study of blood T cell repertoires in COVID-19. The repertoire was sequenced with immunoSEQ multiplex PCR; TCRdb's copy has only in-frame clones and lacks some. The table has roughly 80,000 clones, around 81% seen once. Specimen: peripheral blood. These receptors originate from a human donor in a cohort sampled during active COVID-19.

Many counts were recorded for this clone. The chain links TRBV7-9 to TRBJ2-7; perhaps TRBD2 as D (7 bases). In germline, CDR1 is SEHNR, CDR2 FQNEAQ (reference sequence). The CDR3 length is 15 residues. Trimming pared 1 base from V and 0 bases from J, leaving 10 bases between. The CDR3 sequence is CASSLEAGASYEQYF. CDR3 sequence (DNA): TGTGCCAGCAGCTTAGAGGCGGGGGCCTCCTACGAGCAGTACTTC. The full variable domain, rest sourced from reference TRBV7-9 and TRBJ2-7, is DTGVSQNPRHKITKRGQNVTFRCDPISEHNRLYWYRQTLGQGPEFLTYFQNEAQLEKSRLLSDRFSAERPKGSFSTLEIQRTEQGDSAMYLCASSLEAGASYEQYFGPGTRLTVT.

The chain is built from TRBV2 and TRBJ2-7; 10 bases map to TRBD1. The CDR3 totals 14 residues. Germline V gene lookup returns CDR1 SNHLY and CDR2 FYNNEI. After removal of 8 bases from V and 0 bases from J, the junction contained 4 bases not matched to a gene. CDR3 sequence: CASPGQGSSYEQYF. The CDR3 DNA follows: TGTGCCAGCCCGGGACAGGGGAGCTCCTACGAGCAGTACTTC.

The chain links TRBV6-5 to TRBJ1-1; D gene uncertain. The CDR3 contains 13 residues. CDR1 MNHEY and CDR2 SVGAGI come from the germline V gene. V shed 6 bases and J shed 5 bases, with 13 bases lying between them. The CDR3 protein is CASRATGGTEAFF. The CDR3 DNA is TGTGCCAGCAGGGCTACGGGTGGGACTGAAGCTTTCTTT.

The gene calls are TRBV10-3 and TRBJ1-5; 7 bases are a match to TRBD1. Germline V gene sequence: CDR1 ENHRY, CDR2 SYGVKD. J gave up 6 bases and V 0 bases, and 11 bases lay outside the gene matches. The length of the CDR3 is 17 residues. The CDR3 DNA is TGTGCCATCAGTGAGTCGTCGGGCAGGGGGGTGGGTCAGCCCCAGCATTTT. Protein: CAISESSGRGVGQPQHF.

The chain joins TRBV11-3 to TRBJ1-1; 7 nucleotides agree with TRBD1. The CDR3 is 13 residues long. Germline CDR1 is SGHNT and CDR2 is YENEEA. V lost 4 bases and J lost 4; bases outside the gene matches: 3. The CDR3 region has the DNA TGTGCCAGCAGCTCGACAGGGCTCACTGAAGCTTTCTTT. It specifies CASSSTGLTEAFF.